This passage covers 11 T cell receptor beta chains from one sample sequenced in a study of blood T cell repertoires in COVID-19. Assay: immunoSEQ multiplex PCR; the TCRdb copy retains only in-frame clones and omits some. The table includes about 97,000 clones, about nine tenths detected once. Sequencing was performed on peripheral blood. These receptors were taken from a man in his sixties with acute or convalescent COVID-19.

The chain couples TRBV6-5 to TRBJ2-5, with 11 bases that match TRBD2. Germline lookup yields CDR1 MNHEY and CDR2 SVGAGI. CDR3 length: 16 amino acids. Trimming cost V 0 bases and J 5 bases; bases outside gene matches: 5. The CDR3 bases are TGTGCCAGCAGTTACTCGAGTTTAGCGGGGGGGGAGACCCAGTACTTC. Translated: CASSYSSLAGGETQYF.

This clone was detected only a few times. The chain has TRBV2 and TRBJ1-1; D gene uncertain. The V gene's germline CDR1 is SNHLY and CDR2 FYNNEI. This CDR3 has 14 residues. Trimming took off 1 base at V and 4 bases at J, with 10 bases between the two ends. CDR3: CASSEDAVSTEAFF. The CDR3 DNA sequence: TGTGCCAGCAGTGAAGATGCGGTGAGCACTGAAGCTTTCTTT.

This chain joins TRBV7-9 and TRBJ1-4; D is unresolved. The CDR3 extends over 15 amino acids. CDR1 and CDR2 (germline): SEHNR, FQNEAQ (reference sequence). Trimming removed 6 bases from V and 0 bases from J, with 11 bases in between. CDR3 sequence: CASRSRGATNEKLFF. The CDR3 DNA is TGTGCCAGCAGATCGCGGGGTGCAACTAATGAAAAACTGTTTTTT.

The chain employs TRBV29-1 and TRBJ1-2, with 9 bases aligning to TRBD1. V lost 3 bases and J lost 7; bases outside the gene matches: 12. This CDR3 spans 15 amino acids. Germline V gene lookup returns CDR1 SQVTM and CDR2 ANQGSEA. The CDR3 DNA reads as TGCAGCGTTGACGGGGACAGGGTATTTAGCGGTGGCTACACCTTC. This gives the protein CSVDGDRVFSGGYTF.

This chain joins TRBV5-8 and TRBJ2-1; 11 bases map to TRBD2. Germline values: CDR1 SGHTS, CDR2 YDEGEE. The CDR3 has 16 amino acids. Trimming cost V 1 base and J 10 bases; bases outside gene matches: 10. The CDR3 loop is CASSLNQASGGMEQFF. CDR3 coding DNA: TGTGCCAGCAGCTTGAATCAAGCTAGCGGGGGGATGGAGCAGTTCTTC.

This clone was found once. This sequence joins TRBV11-2 and TRBJ1-1; a weak D match, TRBD1 (6 bases). CDR1 is SGHAT and CDR2 is FQNNGV in the germline V gene. The V gene lost 6 bases and the J gene lost 0 bases, with 14 bases spanning the gap. This CDR3 contains 15 residues. The CDR3 reads CASRSYRAMNTEAFF. The CDR3 DNA reads as TGTGCCAGCAGATCCTACAGGGCGATGAACACTGAAGCTTTCTTT.

The chain uses TRBV6-6 and TRBJ1-2, with D unclear. Trimming took 2 bases from V and 1 from J, leaving 5 bases between them. Germline-derived CDR1 and CDR2 are MNHNY and SVGAGI (reference sequence). This CDR3 has 13 amino acids. This CDR3 is CASSYSVNYGYTF. CDR3 nucleotides: TGTGCCAGCAGTTACAGCGTTAACTATGGCTACACCTTC.

This clone was recorded once. The chain couples TRBV18 to TRBJ1-1; TRBD1 matches 9 bases. J was trimmed by 4 bases and V by 3 bases; bases with no gene match: 9. The CDR3 is 16 residues long. CDR1 KGHSH and CDR2 LQKENI come from the germline V gene. The CDR3, as DNA: TGTGCCAGCTCACCGTATACAGGGGGCTTGTTCACTGAAGCTTTCTTT. It specifies CASSPYTGGLFTEAFF.

The V call is TRBV3-1 (or the pseudogene TRBV3-2), the J call TRBJ1-2, with D unresolved. The CDR3 contains 14 residues. Germline CDR1 LGHDT, CDR2 YNNKEL (reference sequence). V was pared by 0 bases and J by 4 bases, with 9 bases between. CDR3 region: CASSQDRTIYGYTF. The CDR3 nucleotides read TGTGCCAGCAGCCAAGATAGGACTATCTATGGCTACACCTTC.

This chain's CDR3 is CAWSATRVNYGYTF. DNA of the CDR3: TGTGCCTGGAGTGCTACCAGGGTAAACTATGGCTACACCTTC. The chain has TRBV30 and TRBJ1-2, with a possible D match to TRBD1 (5 bases). Between the trimmed V and J ends, which lost 1 base and 2 bases, there was a span of 11 bases. The CDR3 has 14 residues. Per germline, CDR1 GTSNPN and CDR2 SVGIG (reference sequence).

The chain joins TRBV6-2 or TRBV6-3 to TRBJ2-3, with TRBD2 matching over 7 bases. Germline lookup yields CDR1 MNHEY and CDR2 SVGEGT. V lost 5 bases to trimming and J lost 1 base; unmatched junction nucleotides: 6. The CDR3 runs 15 residues. The CDR3 DNA sequence: TGTGCCAGCAGTGCCTGGAGCGGGGGCACAGATACGCAGTATTTT. Its translation: CASSAWSGGTDTQYF.